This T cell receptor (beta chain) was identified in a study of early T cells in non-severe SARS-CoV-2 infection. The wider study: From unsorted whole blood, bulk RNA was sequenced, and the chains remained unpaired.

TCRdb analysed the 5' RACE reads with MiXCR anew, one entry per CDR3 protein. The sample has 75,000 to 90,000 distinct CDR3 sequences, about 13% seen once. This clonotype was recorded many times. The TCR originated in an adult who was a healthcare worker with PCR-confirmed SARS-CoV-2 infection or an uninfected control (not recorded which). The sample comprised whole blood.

Here the CDR3 DNA reads TGTGCCAGCAGCGTAGGGCAGCACAGAGGCACTGAAGCTTTCTTT. Residues: CASSVGQHRGTEAFF. The chain couples TRBV9 to TRBJ1-1, with D uncertain. Germline V gives CDR1 SGDLS, CDR2 YYNGEE. The CDR3 is 15 amino acids. Deletions cut 0 bases from V and 4 bases from J, with 13 bases between.